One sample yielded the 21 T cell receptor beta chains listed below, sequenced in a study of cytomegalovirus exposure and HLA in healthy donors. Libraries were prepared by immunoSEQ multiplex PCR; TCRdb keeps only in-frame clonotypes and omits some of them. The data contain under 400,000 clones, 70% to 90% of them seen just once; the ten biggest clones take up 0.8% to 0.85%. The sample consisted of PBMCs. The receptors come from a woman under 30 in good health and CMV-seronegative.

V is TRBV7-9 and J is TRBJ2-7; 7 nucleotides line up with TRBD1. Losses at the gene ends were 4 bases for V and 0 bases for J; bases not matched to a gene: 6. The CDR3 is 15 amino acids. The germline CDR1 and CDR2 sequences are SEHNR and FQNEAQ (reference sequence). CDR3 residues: CASSWKTGSSYEQYF. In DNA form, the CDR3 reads TGTGCCAGCAGCTGGAAGACAGGGAGCTCCTACGAGCAGTACTTC.

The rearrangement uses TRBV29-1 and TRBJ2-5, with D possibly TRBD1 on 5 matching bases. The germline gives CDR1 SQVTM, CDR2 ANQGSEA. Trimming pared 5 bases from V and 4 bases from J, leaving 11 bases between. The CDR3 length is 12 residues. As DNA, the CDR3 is TGCAGCGTTCGGACAAGTCGAGAGACCCAGTACTTC. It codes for CSVRTSRETQYF.

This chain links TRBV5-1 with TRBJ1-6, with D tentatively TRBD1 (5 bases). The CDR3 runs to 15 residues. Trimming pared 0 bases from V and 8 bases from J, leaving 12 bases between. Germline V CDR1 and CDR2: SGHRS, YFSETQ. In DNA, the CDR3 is TGCGCCAGCAGCTTGGCCGGGGGAGGGGATTCACCCCTCCACTTT. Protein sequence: CASSLAGGGDSPLHF.

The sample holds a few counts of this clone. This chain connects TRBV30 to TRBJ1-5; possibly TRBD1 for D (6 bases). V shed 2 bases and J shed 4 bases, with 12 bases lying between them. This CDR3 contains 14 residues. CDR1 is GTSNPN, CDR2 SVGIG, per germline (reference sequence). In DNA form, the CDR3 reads TGTGCCTGGAGTAGCGGGAGGGGGAATCAGCCCCAGCATTTT. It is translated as CAWSSGRGNQPQHF.

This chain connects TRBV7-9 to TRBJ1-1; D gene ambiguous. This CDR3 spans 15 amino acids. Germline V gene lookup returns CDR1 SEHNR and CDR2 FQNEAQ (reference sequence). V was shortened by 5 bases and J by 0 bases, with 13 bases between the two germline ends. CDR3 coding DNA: TGTGCCAGCAGCCAGCAGGTTACGGTGAACACTGAAGCTTTCTTT. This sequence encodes CASSQQVTVNTEAFF.

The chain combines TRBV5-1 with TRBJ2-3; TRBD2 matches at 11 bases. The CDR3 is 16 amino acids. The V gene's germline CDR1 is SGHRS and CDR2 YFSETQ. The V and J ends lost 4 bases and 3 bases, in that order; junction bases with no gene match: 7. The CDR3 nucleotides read TGCGCCAGCAGCCCTGGGGCTAGCGGGGGGACAGATACGCAGTATTTT. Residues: CASSPGASGGTDTQYF.

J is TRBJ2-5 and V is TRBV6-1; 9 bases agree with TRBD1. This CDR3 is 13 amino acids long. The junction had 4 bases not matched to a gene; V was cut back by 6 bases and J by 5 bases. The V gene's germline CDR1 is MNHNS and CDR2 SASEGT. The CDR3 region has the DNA TGTGCCAGCAGGGGGACAGGGAAGGAGACCCAGTACTTC. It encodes CASRGTGKETQYF.

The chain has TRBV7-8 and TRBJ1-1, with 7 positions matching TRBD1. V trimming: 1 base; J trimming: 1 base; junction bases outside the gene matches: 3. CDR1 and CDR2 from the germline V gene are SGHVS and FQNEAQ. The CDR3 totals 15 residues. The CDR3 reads CASSLGGQTNTEAFF. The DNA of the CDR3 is TGTGCCAGCAGCTTAGGGGGACAGACGAACACTGAAGCTTTCTTT. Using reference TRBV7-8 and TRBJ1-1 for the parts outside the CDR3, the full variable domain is GAGVSQSPRYKVAKRGQDVALRCDPISGHVSLFWYQQALGQGPEFLTYFQNEAQLDKSGLPSDRFFAERPEGSVSTLKIQRTQQEDSAVYLCASSLGGQTNTEAFFGQGTRLTVV.

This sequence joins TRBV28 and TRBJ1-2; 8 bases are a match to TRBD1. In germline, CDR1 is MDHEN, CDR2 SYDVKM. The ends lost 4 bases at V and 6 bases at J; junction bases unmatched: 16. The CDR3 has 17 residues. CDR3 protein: CASSSGTGSGPHHGYTF. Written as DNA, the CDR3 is TGTGCCAGCAGTTCCGGGACAGGTTCGGGCCCCCATCATGGCTACACCTTC.

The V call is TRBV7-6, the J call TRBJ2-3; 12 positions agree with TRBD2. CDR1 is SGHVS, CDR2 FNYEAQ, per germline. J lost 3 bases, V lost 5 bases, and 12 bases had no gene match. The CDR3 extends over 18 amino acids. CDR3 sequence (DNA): TGTGCCAGCAGCCCAAGAGGACTAGCGGGAAATAGTACAGATACGCAGTATTTT. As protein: CASSPRGLAGNSTDTQYF.

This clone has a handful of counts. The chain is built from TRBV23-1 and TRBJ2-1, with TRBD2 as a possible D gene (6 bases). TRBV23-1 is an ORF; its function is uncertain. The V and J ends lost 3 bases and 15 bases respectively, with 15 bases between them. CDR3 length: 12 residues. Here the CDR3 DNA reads TGCGCCAGCAGTCATCCCGGGGGTAGACGGTTCTTC. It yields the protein CASSHPGGRRFF.

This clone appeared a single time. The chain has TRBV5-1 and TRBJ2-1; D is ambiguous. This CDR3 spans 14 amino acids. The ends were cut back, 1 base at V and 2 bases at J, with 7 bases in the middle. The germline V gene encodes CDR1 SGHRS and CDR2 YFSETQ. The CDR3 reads CASSLHSPYNEQFF. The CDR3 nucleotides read TGCGCCAGCAGCTTGCACAGCCCCTACAATGAGCAGTTCTTC.

The CDR3 DNA sequence: TGTGCCAGCATGTCGTTACGTTCGGCCTACGAGCAGTACTTC. The encoded protein is CASMSLRSAYEQYF. The V call is TRBV27, the J call TRBJ2-7; the D is unclear. The length of the CDR3 is 14 residues. Germline V gives CDR1 MNHEY, CDR2 SMNVEV (reference sequence). Between the trimmed V and J ends, which lost 7 bases and 2 bases, there was a span of 15 bases.

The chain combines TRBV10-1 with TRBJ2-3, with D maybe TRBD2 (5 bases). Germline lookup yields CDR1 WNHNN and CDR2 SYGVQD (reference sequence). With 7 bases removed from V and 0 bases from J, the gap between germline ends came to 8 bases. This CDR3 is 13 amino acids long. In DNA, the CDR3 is TGCGCCAGCACTAGCTCTAGCACAGATACGCAGTATTTT. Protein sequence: CASTSSSTDTQYF.

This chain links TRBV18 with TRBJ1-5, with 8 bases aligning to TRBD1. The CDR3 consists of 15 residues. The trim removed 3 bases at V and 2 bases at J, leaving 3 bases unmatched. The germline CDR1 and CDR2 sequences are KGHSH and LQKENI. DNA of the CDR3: TGTGCCAGCTCACCTACAGGGGGAGGCAATCAGCCCCAGCATTTT. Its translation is CASSPTGGGNQPQHF.

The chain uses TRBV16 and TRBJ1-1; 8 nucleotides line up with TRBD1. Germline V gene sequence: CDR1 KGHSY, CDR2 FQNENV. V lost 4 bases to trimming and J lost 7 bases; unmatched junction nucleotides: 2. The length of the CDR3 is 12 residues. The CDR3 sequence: CASSPDRGEAFF. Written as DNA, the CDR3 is TGTGCCAGCAGCCCAGACAGGGGTGAAGCTTTCTTT.

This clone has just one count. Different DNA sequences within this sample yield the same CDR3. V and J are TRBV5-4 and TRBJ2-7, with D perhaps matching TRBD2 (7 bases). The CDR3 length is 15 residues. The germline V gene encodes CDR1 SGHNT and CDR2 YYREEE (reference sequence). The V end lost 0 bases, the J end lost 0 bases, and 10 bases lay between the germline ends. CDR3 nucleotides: TGTGCCAGCAGCTTGGCCGGGGGGCGCTCCTACGAGCAGTACTTC. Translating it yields CASSLAGGRSYEQYF.

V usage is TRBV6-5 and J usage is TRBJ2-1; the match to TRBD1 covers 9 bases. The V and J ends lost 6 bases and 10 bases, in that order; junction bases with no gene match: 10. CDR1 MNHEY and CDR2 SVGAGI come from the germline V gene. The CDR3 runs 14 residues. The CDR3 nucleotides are TGTGCCAGCAGCTGGGACAGGGAAGTAAGCGAGCAGTTCTTC. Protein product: CASSWDREVSEQFF.

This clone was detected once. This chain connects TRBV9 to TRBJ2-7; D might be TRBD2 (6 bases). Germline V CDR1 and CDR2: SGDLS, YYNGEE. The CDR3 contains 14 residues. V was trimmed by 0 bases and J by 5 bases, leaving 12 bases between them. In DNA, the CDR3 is TGTGCCAGCAGCGTAGGTGCCAGGGAGGACGAGCAGTACTTC. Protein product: CASSVGAREDEQYF.

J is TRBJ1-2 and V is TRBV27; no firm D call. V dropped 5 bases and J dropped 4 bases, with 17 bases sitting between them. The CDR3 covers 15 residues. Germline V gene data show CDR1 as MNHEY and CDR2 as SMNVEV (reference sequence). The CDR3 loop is CASSDTGDLVYGYTF. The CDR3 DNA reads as TGTGCCAGCAGTGACACGGGAGACCTGGTCTATGGCTACACCTTC.

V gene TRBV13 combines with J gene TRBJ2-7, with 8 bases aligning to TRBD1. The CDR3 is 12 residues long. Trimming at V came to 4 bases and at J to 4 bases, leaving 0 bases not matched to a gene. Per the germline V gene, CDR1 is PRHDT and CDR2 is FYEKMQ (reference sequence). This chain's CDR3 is CASSWTGYEQYF. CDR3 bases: TGTGCCAGCAGCTGGACAGGGTACGAGCAGTACTTC.